This note documents a single T cell receptor (beta chain) sequence. The target of this receptor is not known. The record has no base qualities; no much larger clone is one base away. From its cysteine to its phenylalanine, the CDR3 spans 16 amino acids. Only the CDR3 portion is preserved as DNA: 48 bases, with reading frame beginning at the first base. From a lookup of the germline V gene, CDR1 and CDR2 are SGHRS and YFSETQ. The junction carries 19 bases between V and J, which are trimmed by 4 bases and 3 bases respectively. The sample originates from a study of blood T cells in healthy people across ages (dated by TCRdb to between 2015 and 2016). Describing the broader study: In model experiments, template switching captured roughly one uniquely barcoded TCR beta cDNA molecule for every two T cells. Age-related changes in TCR beta repertoire diversity were measured in the study by deep sequencing normalized with unique cDNA molecular identifiers. The donors were divided into four age groups: young (average approximately 16 years), middle-aged (around 41), aged (about 60) and long-lived (roughly 82). To avoid experimental bias, donors of different ages were distributed randomly across sequencing lanes. Two additional independent replicas of 1 million unique cDNA reads from the same blood draw were analyzed for two donors (one aged 18 to 30 and one aged 80 or older). On the study overall, not on this receptor specifically: Estimates of total diversity based on one million sequenced T cells were considered lower bounds and underestimates. Because profiling used bulk unsorted PBMCs, naive and antigen-experienced compartments could not be compared conclusively. A strong correlation was found between observed TCR beta diversity and the percentage of naive T cells measured by flow cytometry. Observed TCR beta diversity per million T cells fell roughly linearly with age, and a significant reduction was already apparent by age about 43. Compared with the aged group, the long-lived group had more naive CD4+ T cells, fewer expanded clones and increased TCR diversity, a pattern suggesting age selection. Because donor CMV infection status was unknown, age-related changes in expanded clonotypes were potentially confounded.

Donors were 39 systemically healthy Caucasian individuals from Russia aged roughly 6 to 100 years. Ten milliliters of peripheral blood were drawn from each donor into EDTA-treated Vacutainer tubes. Ficoll-Paque density-gradient centrifugation was used to isolate PBMCs, with at least 7 million per sample. Total RNA, at least 6 micrograms per sample, was extracted from PBMCs with Trizol reagent. For every donor, flow cytometry on a PBMC aliquot measured the percentage of naive CD45RAhigh/CD27high T cells. Library prep was done by 5' RACE. The reads were generated on an Illumina HiSeq 2500. The second PCR ran for roughly 7 to 12 cycles and used a J-beta primer mix along with a sample-barcoded 5' primer. A unique molecular identifier was introduced onto each TCR beta cDNA molecule by a template-switch 5' adaptor carrying 12 random nucleotides. Each sample yielded at least 3 million CDR3-containing paired-end reads. All of the RNA was converted into first-strand cDNA using the Mint cDNA synthesis kit, with a TRBC-specific oligonucleotide serving as the primer. Following uracil-DNA glycosylase treatment, all cDNA underwent a first 18-cycle PCR with the universal primers M1SS and BC2_uni_R. The paper's data handling went like this. Normalization of each sample was performed by random selection of 1 million high-quality reads, each carrying a distinct molecular identifier. Reads sharing molecular identifiers were discarded rather than binned into consensus sequences. CDR3 identification, clonotype clustering and error correction used MiTCR with a Q25 quality threshold and the strictest error-elimination algorithm. A nonparametric unseen species model using Euler transformation provided a lower-bound estimate of total TCR beta diversity. Through fastp at Q25 and MiXCR, TCRdb rebuilt clones from the public reads, retaining in-frame beta chains. All rows with the same CDR3 protein become a single entry with the most common DNA and genes. The V and J calls follow TCRdb's processing rather than the paper's. Present in this sample are 850,000 to 950,000 distinct CDR3 sequences, around 30% of which were seen just once. The ten biggest clones cover 15% to 20% of the sample.

This sequence uses TRBV5-1 and TRBJ1-2; the D gene lacks a confident call. The source of this sequence is a woman of 80 years or more in good health. Sequencing was performed on blood. DNA sequence: TGCGCCAGCAGCATAATACCCTATGGACGATACTATGGCTACACCTTC. It specifies CASSIIPYGRYYGYTF.